This T cell receptor (beta chain) was obtained from a study of blood T cells in healthy people across ages. The wider study: In model experiments, template switching was able to capture about one barcoded beta molecule for every two T cells that were present. General study results and limits: The long-lived group displayed more naive CD4+ cells, plus higher diversity, than the aged donors did.

Germline CDR1 and CDR2: LNHDA and SQIVND (reference sequence). The CDR3 length is 14 residues. Next came a second PCR, run for about 6 to 11 cycles, which used a sample-barcoded 5' primer along with a J-beta primer mix. A single record per CDR3 protein comes from TCRdb applying MiXCR to the 5' RACE reads. Of roughly 680,000 distinct CDR3 sequences in the sample, about 52% are singletons; the top ten hold roughly 34%. As to this clonotype: Its antigen is undetermined.

Sequencing used blood. This chain uses TRBV19 with TRBJ2-4; a weak D match, TRBD1 (6 bases). The end of the DNA aligns better with TRBJ2-7, so the J call may be wrong. The receptor was isolated from a woman aged 60 to 75 in good health. CDR3 in amino acids: CASREQGRNDEQYF. CDR3 sequence (DNA): TGTGCCAGTAGAGAACAGGGTCGAAACGACGAGCAGTACTTC.